Listed below are T cell receptor beta chains from one sample, sequenced in a study of cytomegalovirus exposure and HLA in healthy donors. Assay: immunoSEQ multiplex PCR; the TCRdb copy retains only in-frame clones and omits some. There are 200,000 to 250,000 clones in the sample; roughly 80% occur only once, and 2.9% lies in the top ten. Sequencing was carried out using PBMCs. These receptors were taken from a man aged 25 to 45 in good health and CMV-seronegative. The CDR3 runs from the conserved cysteine through the conserved F or W.

j_call v_call cdr3_aa
TRBJ1-1 TRBV10-3 CAINDRVNTEAFF
TRBJ2-1 TRBV5-1 CASSLGRNWGTASYNEQFF
TRBJ2-1 TRBV5-1 CASSRDEAGAHNEQFF
TRBJ2-1 TRBV19 CASRLTSGRSYNEQFF
TRBJ2-5 TRBV14 CASSPLSGDFQETQYF
TRBJ1-1 TRBV6-4 CASSDRQDTEAFF
TRBJ1-2 TRBV6-1 CASSDFWSDNYGYTF
TRBJ1-2 TRBV5-4 CASSLQGTDYGYTF
TRBJ2-4 TRBV10-3 CAISDRDRQNIQYF
TRBJ1-2 TRBV9 CASSATRDGYTF
TRBJ1-4 TRBV5-1 CASSSGGGYGEKLFF
TRBJ1-1 TRBV28 CASRAGTVNTEAFF
TRBJ2-2 TRBV7-2 CASSLQSGTNTGELFF
TRBJ1-4 TRBV15 CATSPGPSGKLFF
TRBJ1-2 TRBV7-3 CASSLPGYGYTF
TRBJ1-2 TRBV28 CASSFTFGRDSGYTF
TRBJ1-2 TRBV19 CASSGTVNYGYTF
TRBJ1-4 TRBV15 CATSSPGTGGEKLFF
TRBJ1-1 TRBV7-2 CASSLALTEPNTEAFF
TRBJ1-5 TRBV18 CASSPSQATNQPQHF
TRBJ1-4 TRBV7-2 CASSTDRGYGEKLFF
TRBJ1-5 TRBV6-6 CASSYYRQGQDQPQHF
TRBJ2-3 TRBV5-1 CASSLVFTDTQYF
TRBJ1-5 TRBV27 CASSLNRGNQPQHF
TRBJ2-7 TRBV7-9 CASRGQGAYEQYF
- TRBV4-2 CASSQETASAYEQYF
TRBJ1-2 TRBV13 CASSLGQGELRGYTF
TRBJ2-1 TRBV5-1 CASSLAVEQFF
TRBJ2-3 TRBV4-1 CASSQVRTGSTDTQYF
TRBJ1-2 TRBV5-1 CASSLEGSNYGYTF
TRBJ2-4 TRBV27 CASSLSRVGNIQYF
TRBJ1-6 TRBV28 CASIISSYNSPLHF
TRBJ1-2 TRBV6-6 CASSYAPGVGYTF
TRBJ1-5 TRBV5-7 CASSSGQGRNQPQHF
TRBJ2-1 TRBV4-3 CASSQDPSGTPTNNEQFF
TRBJ2-1 TRBV7-2 CASSLAGAGTLGNEQFF
TRBJ1-2 TRBV6-1 CASSRQYGYTF
TRBJ2-7 TRBV7-3 CASSLLAKSSYEQYF
TRBJ2-3 TRBV5-4 CASSLAGWGSGPTDTQYF
TRBJ1-4 TRBV2 CASSERVGYEKLFF
TRBJ1-6 TRBV28 CASRPQGANSPLHF
TRBJ2-3 TRBV19 CASSRLAADTDTQYF
TRBJ1-6 TRBV6-5 CASSHRDREVSPLHF